This T cell receptor beta chain emerged from a study of OX40 agonist ivuxolimab in advanced cancers. Looking at the study overall: Dose-escalation patients' cancers were hepatocellular carcinoma, melanoma, renal cell or head and neck cancer.

The protocol was immunoSEQ multiplex PCR, while the TCRdb copy is restricted to in-frame clones and leaves out a portion. Of roughly 97,000 clones in the sample, 85% to 90% are singletons; the top ten hold 5.5%. Germline V gene sequence: CDR1 SGHDT, CDR2 YYEEEE. The CDR3 runs 13 residues. V lost 0 bases and J 7 bases, leaving 11 bases between the germline ends. Sequences were derived from CD4+ or CD8+ T cells sorted from blood, sampled in a trial of the OX40 agonist ivuxolimab. This TCR derives from an adult with an advanced solid tumor such as melanoma, head and neck, liver or kidney cancer. The J gene is TRBJ2-7, the V gene TRBV5-6, with D possibly matching TRBD2 (5 bases). In nucleotides, the CDR3 is TGTGCCAGCAGCTTGGTCCTAACGGGGGAGCAGTACTTC. This gives the protein CASSLVLTGEQYF.